There are many counts of the clone carrying this T cell receptor beta chain. The antigen is undetermined. Sequencing ends 3 residues short of the CDR3 end; the germline J gene provides the rest. This entry belongs to a study of T cell clonality in common variable immunodeficiency. Study conclusions and caveats: Repertoire-complication correlations in CVID were limited by patient heterogeneity. CVID subjects shared fewer TCRbeta clones than healthy controls did. Reportedly, TCR beta sequences from common variable immunodeficiency showed fewer deletions and N-nucleotide insertions.

Profiled with immunoSEQ multiplex PCR; TCRdb holds only in-frame clones, not every one. The repertoire consists of tens of thousands of clones, none detected only once. Patients and controls were mostly of Caucasian heritage. Germline lookup yields CDR1 MDHEN and CDR2 SYDVKM. Trimming at V came to 5 bases and at J to 2 bases, leaving 4 bases not matched to a gene. This CDR3 comprises 15 residues. The sequenced sample consisted of peripheral blood mononuclear cells. The rearrangement uses TRBV28 and TRBJ1-3; TRBD1 aligns across 9 bases. This receptor was identified in a person between 18 and 69 years old in good health. The sequenced part of the CDR3 DNA is TGTGCCAGCAGTCCGACAGGGGGACCTGGAAACACC. Translation: CASSPTGGPGNT. The whole CDR3 region reads CASSPTGGPGNTIYF.